This T cell receptor (beta chain) came from a study of blood T cell repertoires in COVID-19. About the research overall: Sources were T cells, B-cell-depleted T cells, or PBMCs; the material itself was cDNA or gDNA.

Residents of 20 to 25 US areas, aged about 18 to 100 years, made up the participants. Allocation to cohorts depended on clinical history reported by the participants. Germline V gene data show CDR1 as MGHRA and CDR2 as YSYEKL. The CDR3 covers 15 residues. J was trimmed by 4 bases and V by 5 bases; bases with no gene match: 6. Authors' data handling: By means of reference gene primer amplification, nucleated cell counts were estimated. Produced via immunoSEQ multiplex PCR; TCRdb's table is partial and in-frame only. That table is the source of V, J and clone size, and D and trimming were worked out from the DNA. The sample holds over 300,000 clones, over 75% seen once.

The clonotype was recovered from a woman in her 30s with acute COVID-19. Specimen: PBMCs or T cells enriched from blood (not recorded which). V usage is TRBV4-1 and J usage is TRBJ1-5; 9 bases are shared with TRBD1. The CDR3 bases are TGCGCCAGCAGCGGTGGACAGGGGAGGAATCAGCCCCAGCATTTT. Translating it yields CASSGGQGRNQPQHF.